The 29 T cell receptor beta chains below all came from one sample that was sequenced in a study of blood T cell repertoires in COVID-19. The table came from immunoSEQ multiplex PCR; TCRdb's copy has only in-frame clones and leaves some out. Of approximately 110,000 clones listed, about 74% were seen once; the top ten hold 4.5% to 6%. Sequenced sample: peripheral blood. The origin of the receptors is a man at least 80 years old with COVID-19, enrolled during active disease.

The chain is built from TRBV25-1 and TRBJ1-1, with D possibly being TRBD1 (6 bases). CDR1 and CDR2 from the germline V gene are MGHDK and SYGVNS. The CDR3 is 15 amino acids. Trimming cost V 6 bases and J 3 bases, with 17 bases left between them. CDR3 region: CASSPRWGQDTEAFF. The CDR3 DNA sequence: TGTGCCAGCAGCCCGCGGTGGGGACAAGACACTGAAGCTTTCTTT.

The genes are TRBV29-1 and TRBJ2-3; 9 bases map to TRBD2. The trim removed 6 bases at V and 3 bases at J, leaving 7 bases unmatched. This CDR3 is 14 amino acids long. From germline, CDR1 is SQVTM and CDR2 ANQGSEA. This chain's CDR3 is CSVMAGGGTDTQYF. For the CDR3, the DNA is TGCAGCGTGATGGCGGGAGGGGGGACAGATACGCAGTATTTT.

The chain joins TRBV5-1 to TRBJ2-3; 12 nucleotides line up with TRBD2. CDR3 length: 15 amino acids. Germline values: CDR1 SGHRS, CDR2 YFSETQ. V lost 4 bases and J lost 5; bases outside the gene matches: 5. The CDR3 DNA is TGCGCCAGCAGCCTTGGACTAGCGGGAATAGATACGCAGTATTTT. It codes for CASSLGLAGIDTQYF.

This clone was recorded only once. The J gene is TRBJ1-4, the V gene TRBV29-1; no clear D. The CDR3 loop spans 12 amino acids. Germline V lookup: CDR1 SQVTM, CDR2 ANQGSEA. Trimming took 6 bases from V and 5 from J, leaving 10 bases between them. The CDR3 DNA reads TGCAGCGTGAGGACGGGGAATGAAAAACTGTTTTTT. Its protein is CSVRTGNEKLFF.

For the CDR3, the DNA is TGTGCCAGCAGTCGCTTCCAGGGATACTATGGCTACACCTTC. Residues: CASSRFQGYYGYTF. This chain joins TRBV6-5 and TRBJ1-2, with D maybe TRBD1 (5 bases). Trimming stripped 5 bases from V and 3 bases from J, with 13 bases between. There are 14 residues in the CDR3. Germline CDR1 MNHEY, CDR2 SVGAGI.

This clone was seen only once. J is TRBJ2-7 and V is TRBV10-3; 11 bases are a match to TRBD2. The CDR3 contains 15 residues. Germline lookup yields CDR1 ENHRY and CDR2 SYGVKD. V dropped 6 bases and J dropped 0; count of bases not matched to a gene: 4. The CDR3 DNA reads as TGTGCCATCAGCGGGACTAGCGGCAGCTCCTACGAGCAGTACTTC. Residues: CAISGTSGSSYEQYF.

V and J are TRBV7-9 and TRBJ2-2, with D possibly matching TRBD1 (6 bases). V was cut by 1 base and J by 8 bases, with 8 bases left in between. CDR3 length: 13 amino acids. The germline CDR1 and CDR2 sequences are SEHNR and FQNEAQ (reference sequence). This CDR3 is CASSLEGTGELFF. The CDR3 bases are TGTGCCAGCAGCTTAGAAGGGACAGGGGAGCTGTTTTTT.

The V gene is TRBV6-5, the J gene TRBJ1-2; the D is unclear. The germline gives CDR1 MNHEY, CDR2 SVGAGI. The CDR3 is 13 residues long. V lost 4 bases and J 1 base, leaving 7 bases between the germline ends. The CDR3 loop reads CASSSRNNYGYTF. The CDR3 coding sequence is TGTGCCAGCAGTTCCAGGAATAACTATGGCTACACCTTC.

The rearrangement links TRBV6-5 to TRBJ1-1; possibly TRBD1 for D (6 bases). The ends were cut back, 0 bases at V and 10 bases at J, with 15 bases in the middle. CDR3 length equals 14 residues. CDR1 and CDR2 (germline): MNHEY, SVGAGI. This CDR3 is CASSYSRSGVAAFF. Written as DNA, the CDR3 is TGTGCCAGCAGTTACTCAAGATCAGGGGTGGCAGCTTTCTTT.

The chain uses TRBV1 and TRBJ1-1; TRBD1, the table's D call, was not compared with the DNA. TRBV1 is a recognized pseudogene. The CDR3 has 18 amino acids. The CDR3 loop is CTSSVAETVWLRGTEAFF. DNA of the CDR3: TGCACCAGCAGTGTGGCGGAGACTGTTTGGCTTAGGGGCACTGAAGCTTTCTTT.

In this sample, this clone turned up a few times. The chain recombines TRBV6-2 or TRBV6-3 with TRBJ2-3; TRBD2 matches at 7 bases. This CDR3 spans 14 amino acids. Germline assignment: CDR1 MNHEY and CDR2 SVGEGT. V shed 6 bases, J shed 1 base, and the junction held 4 bases outside the gene matches. The CDR3 protein is CASSREDGTDTQYF. The CDR3 DNA sequence: TGTGCCAGCAGCCGGGAGGATGGCACAGATACGCAGTATTTT.

The rearrangement uses TRBV18 and TRBJ2-1, with 7 nucleotides matching TRBD1. This CDR3 region has 13 residues. Germline V gives CDR1 KGHSH, CDR2 LQKENI. V lost 3 bases to trimming and J lost 8 bases; unmatched junction nucleotides: 4. This CDR3 is CASSPGQRDEQFF. Here the CDR3 DNA reads TGTGCCAGCTCACCGGGACAGAGGGATGAGCAGTTCTTC. The full variable domain, completed using reference TRBV18 and TRBJ2-1, is NAGVMQNPRHLVRRRGQEARLRCSPMKGHSHVYWYRQLPEEGLKFMVYLQKENIIDESGMPKERFSAEFPKEGPSILRIQQVVRGDSAAYFCASSPGQRDEQFFGPGTRLTVL.

In DNA, the CDR3 is TGCGCCAGCAGCTTGGCGGGAGGGCCTAACACCGGGGAGCTGTTTTTT. Protein product: CASSLAGGPNTGELFF. The J gene is TRBJ2-2, the V gene TRBV5-1; 8 bases are a match to TRBD2. V was clipped by 0 bases and J by 2 bases; unmatched bases: 3. The CDR3 is 16 residues long. Germline CDR1 is SGHRS and CDR2 is YFSETQ.

J is TRBJ1-1 and V is TRBV25-1; 7 bases line up with TRBD1. CDR1 and CDR2 from the germline V gene are MGHDK and SYGVNS. Trimming took 6 bases from V and 4 from J; bases not matched to a gene: 8. The CDR3 loop spans 14 amino acids. The CDR3 region has the DNA TGTGCCAGCAGCAGCCACGGGACAGTCACTGAAGCTTTCTTT. Amino acids: CASSSHGTVTEAFF.

This sequence joins TRBV9 and TRBJ2-3, with TRBD2 as a possible D gene (6 bases). The germline V gene encodes CDR1 SGDLS and CDR2 YYNGEE. The CDR3 contains 14 residues. V was cut by 2 bases and J by 2 bases, with 9 bases left in between. The CDR3 sequence: CASSVRDTTDTQYF. The CDR3 DNA reads as TGTGCCAGCAGCGTGCGGGATACCACAGATACGCAGTATTTT.

The chain has TRBV6-5 and TRBJ2-1; no definite D call. Looked up from germline, CDR1 is MNHEY and CDR2 is SVGAGI. The CDR3 is made up of 11 amino acids. V lost 2 bases to trimming and J lost 8 bases, with 4 bases between them. CDR3 bases: TGTGCCAGCAGTTACCTCCATGAGCAGTTCTTC. Amino acid sequence: CASSYLHEQFF.

V usage is TRBV3-1 (or the pseudogene TRBV3-2) and J usage is TRBJ2-6, with 7 bases aligning to TRBD1. This CDR3 has 17 amino acids. The junction had 9 bases not matched to a gene; V was cut back by 3 bases and J by 4 bases. The germline V gene encodes CDR1 LGHDT and CDR2 YNNKEL (reference sequence). The CDR3 reads CASSHPRGREGANVLTF. CDR3 in DNA: TGTGCCAGCAGCCATCCTAGGGGGCGAGAAGGGGCCAACGTCCTGACTTTC.

A few counts support this clone. The DNA of the CDR3 is TGTGCCAGTAGTCGCGAAACAGCGGGAGCCAGAGAGACCCAGTACTTC. Translated, it gives CASSRETAGARETQYF. V and J are TRBV19 and TRBJ2-5, with 8 nucleotides matching TRBD2. This CDR3 spans 16 amino acids. The J segment lost 4 bases and the V segment lost 5 bases, leaving 12 bases of the junction unmatched. Looked up from germline, CDR1 is LNHDA and CDR2 is SQIVND (reference sequence). The variable domain in full, completed from reference TRBV19 and TRBJ2-5, reads DGGITQSPKYLFRKEGQNVTLSCEQNLNHDAMYWYRQDPGQGLRLIYYSQIVNDFQKGDIAEGYSVSREKKESFPLTVTSAQKNPTAFYLCASSRETAGARETQYFGPGTRLLVL.

J is TRBJ2-5 and V is TRBV15; 10 bases map to TRBD2. CDR3 length equals 16 residues. Germline CDR1 reads LNHNV; CDR2 reads YYDKDF (reference sequence). The V gene end was trimmed by 0 bases and the J gene end by 2 bases; junction bases not matched to a gene: 3. The CDR3 DNA reads TGTGCCACCAGCAGAGATCGACTAGCGGGTCAAGAGACCCAGTACTTC. This codes for CATSRDRLAGQETQYF.

In this sample, this clone turned up a few times. V and J are TRBV11-2 and TRBJ1-2, with D tentatively TRBD1 (6 bases). CDR1 is SGHAT, CDR2 FQNNGV, per germline. This CDR3 region has 13 residues. V dropped 7 bases and J dropped 0 bases, with 9 bases sitting between them. CDR3 in amino acids: CASTTGANYGYTF. The CDR3 coding sequence is TGTGCCAGCACGACAGGAGCTAACTATGGCTACACCTTC.

This rearrangement joins TRBV5-4 to TRBJ2-1; 12 bases line up with TRBD2. This CDR3 is built from 19 residues. V lost 3 bases to trimming and J lost 5 bases; unmatched junction nucleotides: 15. CDR1 SGHNT and CDR2 YYREEE come from the germline V gene (reference sequence). Here the CDR3 DNA reads TGTGCCAGCAGCTCAAAAGAGAGGACTAGCGGGAAACGAAACAATGAGCAGTTCTTC. It translates to CASSSKERTSGKRNNEQFF.

This rearrangement joins TRBV12-3 or TRBV12-4 to TRBJ1-1; a weak D match, TRBD1 (6 bases). V was trimmed by 6 bases and J by 11 bases, leaving 13 bases between them. CDR3 size: 11 residues. As DNA, the CDR3 is TGTGCCAGCAGAACAGGGCCTCAGGCTTTCTTT. It translates to CASRTGPQAFF.

Details on this clone: Other DNA sequences from this sample encode an identical CDR3 as well. The V and J genes are TRBV9 and TRBJ2-3, with D perhaps TRBD2 (5 bases). This CDR3 has 14 amino acids. Trimming took off 0 bases at V and 1 base at J, with 6 bases between the two ends. Germline CDR1 and CDR2: SGDLS and YYNGEE. The CDR3 nucleotides read TGTGCCAGCAGCGTAGGCGGGCGCACAGATACGCAGTATTTT. This codes for CASSVGGRTDTQYF.

This clone occurred a few times. The CDR3 region has the DNA TGTGCCAGCAGCTTCGGGTCGGGGGAATCACCCCTCCACTTT. It yields the protein CASSFGSGESPLHF. The chain combines TRBV13 with TRBJ1-6; TRBD1 is a possible D gene (5 bases). The CDR3 covers 14 residues. Germline assignment: CDR1 PRHDT and CDR2 FYEKMQ (reference sequence). V lost 3 bases and J lost 10, with 13 bases in between.

This clone was picked up one time. The chain joins TRBV30 to TRBJ1-1; 7 bases are a match to TRBD1. V was pared by 2 bases and J by 2 bases, with 5 bases of the junction left unmatched. Looked up from germline, CDR1 is GTSNPN and CDR2 is SVGIG (reference sequence). CDR3 length: 14 residues. CDR3 coding DNA: TGTGCCTGGAGTAAGGACAGGCTTAACACTGAAGCTTTCTTT. Its translation: CAWSKDRLNTEAFF.

This chain uses TRBV6-5 with TRBJ2-3; TRBD2 matches 7 bases. CDR1 and CDR2 (germline): MNHEY, SVGAGI. The CDR3 is made up of 16 amino acids. V shed 2 bases, J shed 2 bases, and the junction held 7 bases outside the gene matches. Here the CDR3 DNA reads TGTGCCAGCAGTTACGGGAGCGGGACTAACACAGATACGCAGTATTTT. It specifies CASSYGSGTNTDTQYF.

The chain links TRBV19 to TRBJ2-3, with D possibly being TRBD1 (6 bases). There are 16 residues in the CDR3. Trimming shortened V by 5 bases and J by 8 bases, and 23 bases separated the two germline ends. Germline CDR1 and CDR2: LNHDA and SQIVND (reference sequence). The CDR3 here is CASSPSLRGTIPTQYF. CDR3 DNA sequence: TGTGCCAGTAGTCCGTCCCTTAGGGGGACGATCCCTACGCAGTATTTT.

The chain couples TRBV7-9 to TRBJ2-7; 7 bases agree with TRBD1. CDR1 is SEHNR and CDR2 is FQNEAQ in the germline V gene (reference sequence). V trimming: 5 bases; J trimming: 2 bases; junction bases outside the gene matches: 6. The CDR3 runs to 14 residues. The chain's CDR3 is CASSKKQGPYEQYF. CDR3 nucleotide sequence: TGTGCCAGCAGCAAGAAACAGGGGCCCTACGAGCAGTACTTC.

The chain joins TRBV5-1 to TRBJ2-5; D is possibly TRBD2 (6 bases). The germline gives CDR1 SGHRS, CDR2 YFSETQ. Between the trimmed V and J ends, which lost 0 bases and 9 bases, there was a span of 12 bases. CDR3 size: 13 residues. DNA of the CDR3: TGCGCCAGCAGCTTGGGGCGGGACGGCCCCCAGTACTTC. Translating it yields CASSLGRDGPQYF.